This TCR beta chain was profiled in a study of CD8+CD57+ T cells in acquired aplastic anemia. Looking at the study overall: Mean DNA quantity obtained from sorted CD4+ and CD8+ cells was 3 to 3.5 ug.

Regarding the study as a whole: For CD8+ Simpson's diversity, patients and controls showed no significant difference.

The germline CDR1 and CDR2 sequences are MNHNS and SASEGT. The CDR3 has 13 residues. V was clipped by 10 bases and J by 2 bases; unmatched bases: 6. CD8+CD57+ cell expansion had been shown by flow cytometry in patients chosen for sequencing. The cohort consisted entirely of patients having severe acquired aplastic anemia. Patients were therapy-naive when their blood was sampled. Genomic DNA was employed as the template in profiling TCR beta VDJ and CDR3. TCRdb redid the calling of the reads with MiXCR, one entry per CDR3 protein. The table has tens of thousands of distinct CDR3 sequences, under 80% seen once; the top ten hold roughly 80%. As concerns this clonotype: The antigen remains undetermined.

The receptor was isolated from a human donor with aplastic anemia. Specimen: sorted CD4+, CD8+, or CD8+CD57+ T cells (not recorded which) from PBMCs. V is TRBV6-1 and J is TRBJ2-5, with 8 bases that match TRBD1. CDR3 protein: CATDRGSQETQYF. CDR3 coding DNA: TGTGCCACCGACAGGGGATCACAAGAGACCCAGTACTTC.